This entry lists 26 T cell receptor beta chains sequenced from one sample in a study of blood T cells in healthy people across ages. With a J-beta primer mix and a sample-barcoded 5' primer, a second PCR ran 7 to 11 cycles. TCRdb itself ran the 5' RACE reads through MiXCR, one entry per CDR3 protein. The sample contains around 1,500,000 distinct CDR3 sequences, roughly 27% of which appear only once. The specimen sequenced was blood. The receptors derive from a woman aged 25 to 39 in good health.

CDR3 bases: TGTGCCAGCAATTCTGTCCAGGGGGCAAGGCTGGGCAATCAGCCCCAGCATTTT. It yields the protein CASNSVQGARLGNQPQHF. The chain joins TRBV28 to TRBJ1-5; 8 bases match TRBD1. The V gene end was trimmed by 7 bases and the J gene end by 2 bases; junction bases not matched to a gene: 16. CDR3 length: 18 residues. The germline gives CDR1 MDHEN, CDR2 SYDVKM.

V usage is TRBV20-1 and J usage is TRBJ1-4; TRBD1 might be the D (5 bases). Germline V CDR1 and CDR2: DFQATT, SNEGSKA (reference sequence). The CDR3 length is 15 residues. Trimming took 2 bases from V and 8 from J, leaving 18 bases between them. The CDR3 DNA reads as TGCAGTGCTAGAACTCCAACGGGGGGGAGGGAAAAACTGTTTTTT. As protein: CSARTPTGGREKLFF.

Ten or more counts support this clonotype. The V gene is TRBV2, the J gene TRBJ2-7, with a possible D match to TRBD1 (5 bases). The CDR3 is made up of 12 amino acids. Germline CDR1 reads SNHLY; CDR2 reads FYNNEI. Trimming removed 8 bases at V and 4 bases at J, with 12 bases between. The CDR3 here is CASLSRGYEQYF. CDR3 DNA sequence: TGTGCCAGCCTAAGTAGGGGTTACGAGCAGTACTTC.

The rearrangement uses TRBV18 and TRBJ1-5; possibly TRBD1 for D (5 bases). The CDR3 has 16 amino acids. The V gene lost 0 bases and the J gene lost 2 bases, with 11 bases spanning the gap. In germline, CDR1 is KGHSH, CDR2 LQKENI. DNA of the CDR3: TGTGCCAGCTCACCACCGGGGACCTTGGGCAATCAGCCCCAGCATTTT. Translated, it gives CASSPPGTLGNQPQHF.

Worth noting for this clonotype: This is likely an artifact of a read error, given a far larger clone one base away. The chain uses TRBV28 and TRBJ2-5, with 7 nucleotides matching TRBD2. The CDR3 extends over 14 amino acids. Trimming cost V 3 bases and J 11 bases; bases outside gene matches: 12. Germline assignment: CDR1 MDHEN and CDR2 SYDVKM. CDR3 residues: CASSLGGRYNEQYF. As DNA, the CDR3 is TGTGCCAGCAGTTTGGGGGGGAGGTACAATGAGCAGTACTTC.

This clonotype was observed at least ten times. The chain carries TRBV10-3 and TRBJ2-7; 7 nucleotides agree with TRBD2. Germline loops: CDR1 ENHRY, CDR2 SYGVKD. J lost 3 bases, V lost 6 bases, and 5 bases had no gene match. The CDR3 has 13 residues. CDR3 sequence reads: CAIRTSPNYEQYF. CDR3 sequence (DNA): TGTGCCATCAGGACTAGCCCGAACTACGAGCAGTACTTC.

This clonotype was recorded once. The V and J genes are TRBV20-1 and TRBJ1-2; D call uncertain. The CDR3 runs to 13 residues. CDR1 is DFQATT, CDR2 SNEGSKA, per germline (reference sequence). Trimming removed 0 bases from V and 6 bases from J, with 11 bases in between. CDR3 nucleotide sequence: TGCAGTGCTAGAGATCTGGGGTGGGATGGCTACACCTTC. As protein: CSARDLGWDGYTF.

The chain couples TRBV7-8 to TRBJ2-2; 8 nucleotides line up with TRBD2. V lost 1 base to trimming and J lost 6 bases; unmatched junction nucleotides: 7. Germline V gene data show CDR1 as SGHVS and CDR2 as FQNEAQ. The CDR3 is 16 amino acids. Here the CDR3 reads CASSLVSGSMAGELFF. The CDR3 nucleotides read TGTGCCAGCAGCTTAGTCAGCGGGAGTATGGCCGGGGAGCTGTTTTTT.

This clonotype was counted between two and nine times. CDR3 amino acids: CSASWGRASEQYF. The CDR3, as DNA: TGCAGTGCTAGTTGGGGGAGGGCCTCTGAGCAGTACTTC. The rearrangement uses TRBV20-1 and TRBJ2-7; 7 bases fit TRBD2. The CDR3 runs 13 residues. Trimming removed 3 bases from V and 7 bases from J; junction bases left unmatched: 9. Germline lookup yields CDR1 DFQATT and CDR2 SNEGSKA (reference sequence).

In this sample, this clonotype turned up a few times. The chain couples TRBV6-2 or TRBV6-3 to TRBJ2-7, with 7 bases aligning to TRBD1. Germline V gives CDR1 MNHEY, CDR2 SVGEGT. The CDR3 extends over 15 amino acids. With V trimmed by 2 bases and J by 5 bases, 9 bases remained unmatched. CDR3 bases: TGTGCCAGCAGTTACCAGACAGGGTTATTCGACGAGCAGTACTTC. This gives the protein CASSYQTGLFDEQYF.

The CDR3 loop reads CASSLAGGTNEQFF. The CDR3 DNA follows: TGTGCCAGCAGCCTAGCGGGAGGGACCAATGAGCAGTTCTTC. J is TRBJ2-1 and V is TRBV27; 12 bases are shared with TRBD2. This CDR3 has 14 residues. With 6 bases clipped from V and 6 bases from J, the junction kept 3 bases outside the gene matches. CDR1 MNHEY and CDR2 SMNVEV come from the germline V gene (reference sequence).

This clonotype has more than one count but fewer than ten. The rearrangement joins TRBV14 to TRBJ2-5; the D gene is possibly TRBD1 (5 bases). With 0 bases removed from V and 7 bases from J, the gap between germline ends came to 27 bases. The CDR3 spans 19 residues. The germline gives CDR1 SGHDN, CDR2 FVKESK. CDR3 coding DNA: TGTGCCAGCAGCCAAGAAGGGGCTACCGGCGTAGGGATCCGGGCGACCCAGTACTTC. Translation: CASSQEGATGVGIRATQYF.

V is TRBV6-5 and J is TRBJ2-7, with D perhaps matching TRBD1 (6 bases). Per germline, CDR1 MNHEY and CDR2 SVGAGI. V gave up 4 bases and J gave up 3 bases, with 19 bases separating them. The CDR3 spans 16 residues. DNA of the CDR3: TGTGCCAGCAGTTCCCTAGGGGGAAGGGGATTCTACGAGCAGTACTTC. Amino acid sequence: CASSSLGGRGFYEQYF.

This clonotype was detected many times. This chain uses TRBV20-1 with TRBJ2-1; 9 nucleotides line up with TRBD2. V shed 4 bases, J shed 6 bases, and the junction held 4 bases outside the gene matches. Per germline, CDR1 DFQATT and CDR2 SNEGSKA (reference sequence). The CDR3 spans 13 residues. The CDR3 here is CSATSGTGNEQFF. For the CDR3, the DNA is TGCAGTGCTACTAGCGGGACTGGCAATGAGCAGTTCTTC.

This clonotype came up a few times. The chain is built from TRBV3-1 and TRBJ2-3, with 9 bases aligning to TRBD2. V gave up 7 bases and J gave up 5 bases; unmatched junction bases: 4. CDR3 length equals 13 residues. Germline V lookup: CDR1 LGHDT, CDR2 YNNKEL (reference sequence). CDR3 sequence (DNA): TGTGCCAGCACCTCTAGCGGGAAAGATACGCAGTATTTT. Its translation: CASTSSGKDTQYF.

The V gene is TRBV12-3 or TRBV12-4, the J gene TRBJ2-2; D might be TRBD1 (6 bases). The V end was cut by 6 bases, the J end by 6 bases, with 17 bases between. The CDR3 loop spans 15 amino acids. The CDR3 region is CASSQTGSRPGELFF. In DNA, the CDR3 is TGTGCCAGCAGCCAAACAGGGTCAAGGCCCGGGGAGCTGTTTTTT.

In its sample, this clonotype was seen a few times. This chain links TRBV5-6 with TRBJ2-1; no clear D. CDR1 and CDR2 (germline): SGHDT, YYEEEE. The CDR3 is 14 residues long. V was shortened by 1 base and J by 8 bases, with 13 bases between the two germline ends. CDR3 nucleotide sequence: TGTGCCAGCAGCTTGTATCCCCGTTACGATGAGCAGTTCTTC. It codes for CASSLYPRYDEQFF. The complete variable domain, with remaining parts taken from reference TRBV5-6 and TRBJ2-1, reads DAGVTQSPTHLIKTRGQQVTLRCSPKSGHDTVSWYQQALGQGPQFIFQYYEEEERQRGNFPDRFSGHQFPNYSSELNVNALLLGDSALYLCASSLYPRYDEQFFGPGTRLTVL.

The J gene is TRBJ2-5, the V gene TRBV20-1, with D unclear. The V gene's germline CDR1 is DFQATT and CDR2 SNEGSKA (reference sequence). V lost 0 bases and J 8 bases, leaving 7 bases between the germline ends. This CDR3 contains 11 residues. The CDR3 sequence is CSAREVHTQYF. The DNA for the CDR3 is TGCAGTGCTAGAGAGGTTCACACCCAGTACTTC.

The J gene is TRBJ2-3, the V gene TRBV14; possible D gene TRBD2, 6 bases. Trimming stripped 3 bases from V and 2 bases from J, with 12 bases between. The germline V gene has CDR1 SGHDN and CDR2 FVKESK. The CDR3 contains 15 residues. This CDR3 reads CASSHAGRNTDTQYF. In DNA, the CDR3 is TGTGCCAGCAGCCACGCGGGAAGAAACACAGATACGCAGTATTTT.

In this sample, this clonotype turned up a few times. The gene calls are TRBV29-1 and TRBJ2-1; either TRBD1 or TRBD2 may supply D (5 bases each). Looked up from germline, CDR1 is SQVTM and CDR2 is ANQGSEA. This CDR3 has 14 residues. Trimming removed 6 bases at V and 4 bases at J, with 16 bases between. The CDR3 sequence: CSVGTALLYNEQFF. CDR3 DNA: TGCAGCGTAGGGACCGCGCTACTGTACAATGAGCAGTTCTTC.

The rearrangement uses TRBV5-1 and TRBJ2-5; tentatively, D is TRBD2 (6 bases). This CDR3 spans 14 amino acids. Looked up from germline, CDR1 is SGHRS and CDR2 is YFSETQ. Trimming shortened V by 4 bases and J by 5 bases, and 15 bases separated the two germline ends. The CDR3 DNA reads TGCGCCAGCAGCGGATCGCGGGGCGGCGAGACCCAGTACTTC. Amino acid sequence: CASSGSRGGETQYF.

The genes are TRBV13 and TRBJ1-1; a weak D match, TRBD1 (6 bases). Germline V CDR1 and CDR2: PRHDT, FYEKMQ (reference sequence). V lost 5 bases to trimming and J lost 0 bases, with 22 bases between them. CDR3 length: 18 amino acids. Here the CDR3 reads CASSPGPGQPTLNTEAFF. DNA for the CDR3: TGTGCCAGCAGCCCGGGGCCGGGACAACCCACGCTGAACACTGAAGCTTTCTTT.

The gene calls are TRBV5-8 and TRBJ1-4, with D maybe TRBD1 (6 bases). The germline CDR1 and CDR2 sequences are SGHTS and YDEGEE. The CDR3 length is 14 residues. V gave up 1 base and J gave up 7 bases, with 11 bases separating them. CDR3 residues: CASSLRQQGEKLFF. The CDR3 DNA follows: TGTGCCAGCAGCTTGAGGCAACAGGGTGAAAAACTGTTTTTT. Full variable domain (missing parts from reference TRBV5-8 and TRBJ1-4): EAGVTQSPTHLIKTRGQQATLRCSPISGHTSVYWYQQALGLGLQFLLWYDEGEERNRGNFPPRFSGRQFPNYSSELNVNALELEDSALYLCASSLRQQGEKLFFGSGTQLSVL.

The rearrangement joins TRBV14 to TRBJ2-7; TRBD2 agrees at 10 bases. Losses at the gene ends were 10 bases for V and 4 bases for J; bases not matched to a gene: 16. Germline values: CDR1 SGHDN, CDR2 FVKESK. This CDR3 is 16 amino acids long. CDR3 loop: CANSQGRVTSGYEQYF. The CDR3 DNA reads TGTGCCAATAGCCAAGGGAGAGTGACTAGCGGGTACGAGCAGTACTTC.

This clonotype has a count of ten or more. The rearrangement joins TRBV12-3 or TRBV12-4 to TRBJ2-5; D unclear. This CDR3 has 15 amino acids. V dropped 3 bases and J dropped 2 bases, with 13 bases sitting between them. The CDR3 loop is CASSFNWLIQETQYF. In nucleotides, the CDR3 is TGTGCCAGCAGTTTCAATTGGCTGATACAAGAGACCCAGTACTTC.

This clonotype appeared many times. The junction differs from germline at one of its ends, possibly a read error. The rearrangement links TRBV3-1 to TRBJ2-7; the D gene could be TRBD1 or TRBD2 (5 bases each). The germline CDR1 and CDR2 sequences are LGHDT and YNNKEL (reference sequence). CDR3 length equals 14 residues. CDR3 region: CASSQDGTDYEQYF. CDR3 in DNA: TGCGCCAGCAGCCAAGACGGGACCGATTACGAGCAGTACTTC.